This record looks at one T cell receptor (beta chain) sequence and its context. What it recognizes is unknown. Clones were sequenced by immunoSEQ multiplex PCR, and TCRdb holds only the in-frame ones, with some missing. The table shows about 120,000 clones, with more than 85% occurring only once. This specimen belongs to a study of T cell responses to AZD1222 COVID-19 vaccine. The germline gives CDR1 SGHRS, CDR2 YFSETQ. Deletions cut 0 bases from V and 3 bases from J, with 13 bases between. CDR3 length: 15 residues. Study outcomes and limitations: Donors, mostly white British, included more females; clonal diversity was possibly underestimated.

The starting material was peripheral blood, obtained 28 days after the second AZD1222 dose. The source is an adult who received the AZD1222 COVID-19 vaccine. The V and J genes are TRBV5-1 and TRBJ2-7, with D unclear. The CDR3, as DNA: TGCGCCAGCAGCTTGGCTCTGGGCTCTCTCTACGAGCAGTACTTC. Translating gives CASSLALGSLYEQYF.